This entry describes one TCR beta chain. The sample belongs to a study of blood T cell repertoires in COVID-19. Original processing methods: Scientists estimated how many nucleated cells there were by amplifying reference gene primers. The assay was immunoSEQ multiplex PCR, and TCRdb's table has in-frame clones only and misses some. V and J calls and clone size are as listed in that table; D and trimming were resolved from the DNA. The sample lists some 230,000 clones; 84% were seen once. Trimming took off 1 base at V and 5 bases at J, with 9 bases between the two ends. CDR1 SGHTA and CDR2 FQGNSA come from the germline V gene. The CDR3 consists of 13 residues.

The chain uses TRBV7-2 and TRBJ2-7; maybe TRBD2 (6 bases). The sequencing sample was made of peripheral blood. This clonotype was obtained from an older woman who had recovered from COVID-19. The CDR3 here is CASSLGGVHEQYF. CDR3 DNA sequence: TGTGCCAGCAGCTTAGGCGGGGTCCACGAGCAGTACTTC.